Listed here is a single TCR beta chain. The sample comes from a study of blood T cell repertoires in COVID-19. The overall study: COVID-19 samples from acute and convalescent phases originated in the United States, Italy and Spain. T cells, B-cell-depleted T cells, or PBMCs supplied cDNA or gDNA.

The V and J ends lost 6 bases and 2 bases respectively, with 16 bases between them. The CDR3 extends over 15 amino acids. Germline V gene data show CDR1 as LNHDA and CDR2 as SQIVND (reference sequence). As originally analysed: Counts of nucleated cells, estimated from reference gene primer amplification, were obtained. Using immunoSEQ multiplex PCR, the repertoire was profiled, and TCRdb retains in-frame clones only, with some absent. V, J and clone size are taken as reported in that table, and D and trimming were inferred from the DNA itself. The profile shows about 48,000 clones, approximately 80% of them singletons.

The chain uses TRBV19 and TRBJ2-5; unclear D gene. The specimen was peripheral blood. The receptor's source is a human donor with active or convalescent COVID-19. The donor label of this sample is uncertain. The CDR3 loop reads CASRYTSASQETQYF. CDR3 bases: TGTGCCAGTAGATACACATCTGCCTCACAAGAGACCCAGTACTTC.